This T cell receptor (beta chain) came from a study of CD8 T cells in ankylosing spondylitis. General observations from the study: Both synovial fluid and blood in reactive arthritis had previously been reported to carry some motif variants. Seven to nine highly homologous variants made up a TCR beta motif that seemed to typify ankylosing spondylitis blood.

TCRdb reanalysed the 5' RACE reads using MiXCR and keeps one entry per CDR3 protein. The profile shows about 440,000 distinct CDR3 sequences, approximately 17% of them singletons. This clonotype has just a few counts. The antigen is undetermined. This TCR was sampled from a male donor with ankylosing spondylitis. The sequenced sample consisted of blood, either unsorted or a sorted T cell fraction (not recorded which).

CDR3: CASSQDRGRRRRPSTDTQYF. The CDR3, as DNA: TGTGCCAGCAGCCAAGATAGGGGGCGGAGGCGGCGTCCTAGCACAGATACGCAGTATTTT. The gene calls are TRBV4-2 and TRBJ2-3; 7 bases map to TRBD1. Per the germline V gene, CDR1 is LGHNA and CDR2 is YNFKEQ. This CDR3 comprises 20 residues. The ends lost 0 bases at V and 0 bases at J; junction bases unmatched: 15.